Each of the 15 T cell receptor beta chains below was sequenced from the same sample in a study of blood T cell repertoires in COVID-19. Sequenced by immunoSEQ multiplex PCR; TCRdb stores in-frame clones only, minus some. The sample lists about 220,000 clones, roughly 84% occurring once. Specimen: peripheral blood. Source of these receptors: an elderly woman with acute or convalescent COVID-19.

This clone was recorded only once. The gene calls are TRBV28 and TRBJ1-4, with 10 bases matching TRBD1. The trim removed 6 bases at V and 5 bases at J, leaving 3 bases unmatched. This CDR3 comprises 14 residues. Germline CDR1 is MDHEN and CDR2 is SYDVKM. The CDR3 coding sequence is TGTGCCAGCAGCATGGACAGGGGGAATGAAAAACTGTTTTTT. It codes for CASSMDRGNEKLFF.

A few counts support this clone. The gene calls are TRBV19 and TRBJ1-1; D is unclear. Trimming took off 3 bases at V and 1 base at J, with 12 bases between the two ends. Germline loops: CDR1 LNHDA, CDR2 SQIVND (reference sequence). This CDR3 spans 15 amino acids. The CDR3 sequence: CASSIQSLPNTEAFF. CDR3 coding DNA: TGTGCCAGTAGTATCCAGTCACTACCGAACACTGAAGCTTTCTTT.

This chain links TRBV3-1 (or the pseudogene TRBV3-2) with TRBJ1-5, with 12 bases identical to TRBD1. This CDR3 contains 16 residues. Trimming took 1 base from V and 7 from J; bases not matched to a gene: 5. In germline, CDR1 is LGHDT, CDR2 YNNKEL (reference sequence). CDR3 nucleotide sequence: TGTGCCAGCAGCCAAGGCCCCGGGACAGGGGGCCAGCCCCAGCATTTT. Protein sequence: CASSQGPGTGGQPQHF.

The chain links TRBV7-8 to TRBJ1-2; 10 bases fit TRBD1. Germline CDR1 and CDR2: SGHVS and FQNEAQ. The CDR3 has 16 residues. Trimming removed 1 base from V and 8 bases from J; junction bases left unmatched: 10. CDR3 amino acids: CASSLVGTGVTGGYTF. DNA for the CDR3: TGTGCCAGCAGCTTAGTTGGGACAGGGGTAACGGGAGGCTACACCTTC. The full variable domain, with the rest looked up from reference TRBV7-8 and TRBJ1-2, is GAGVSQSPRYKVAKRGQDVALRCDPISGHVSLFWYQQALGQGPEFLTYFQNEAQLDKSGLPSDRFFAERPEGSVSTLKIQRTQQEDSAVYLCASSLVGTGVTGGYTFGSGTRLTVV.

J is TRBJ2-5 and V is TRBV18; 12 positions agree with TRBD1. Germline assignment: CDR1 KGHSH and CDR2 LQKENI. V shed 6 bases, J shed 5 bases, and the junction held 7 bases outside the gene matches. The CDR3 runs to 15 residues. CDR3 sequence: CASSTGTGGRETQYF. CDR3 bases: TGTGCCAGCTCCACCGGGACAGGGGGCAGGGAGACCCAGTACTTC.

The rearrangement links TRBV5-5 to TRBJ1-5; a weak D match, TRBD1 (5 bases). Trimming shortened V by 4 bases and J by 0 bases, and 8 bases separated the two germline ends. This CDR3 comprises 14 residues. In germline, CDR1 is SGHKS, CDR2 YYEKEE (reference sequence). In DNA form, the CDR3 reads TGTGCCAGCAGCGTAGGGGTTAGCAATCAGCCCCAGCATTTT. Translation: CASSVGVSNQPQHF.

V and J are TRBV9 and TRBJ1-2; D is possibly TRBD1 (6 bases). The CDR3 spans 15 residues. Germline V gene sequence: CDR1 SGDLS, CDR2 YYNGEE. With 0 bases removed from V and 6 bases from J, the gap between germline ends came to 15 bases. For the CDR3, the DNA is TGTGCCAGCAGCGTAGGAATAGGGACACAGAATGGCTACACCTTC. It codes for CASSVGIGTQNGYTF.

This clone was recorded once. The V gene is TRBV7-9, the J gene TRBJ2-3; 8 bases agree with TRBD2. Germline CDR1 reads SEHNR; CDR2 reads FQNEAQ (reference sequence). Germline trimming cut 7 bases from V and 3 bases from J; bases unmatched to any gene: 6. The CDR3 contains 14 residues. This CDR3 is CASTRAGGTDTQYF. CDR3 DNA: TGTGCCAGCACCCGGGCGGGGGGTACAGATACGCAGTATTTT.

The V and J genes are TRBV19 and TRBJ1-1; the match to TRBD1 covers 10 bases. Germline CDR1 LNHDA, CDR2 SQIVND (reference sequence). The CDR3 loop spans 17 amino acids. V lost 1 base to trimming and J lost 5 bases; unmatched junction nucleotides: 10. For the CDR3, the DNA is TGTGCCAGTAGTATAGTCTGGAGGACAGGGGGTCGGACTGAAGCTTTCTTT. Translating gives CASSIVWRTGGRTEAFF.

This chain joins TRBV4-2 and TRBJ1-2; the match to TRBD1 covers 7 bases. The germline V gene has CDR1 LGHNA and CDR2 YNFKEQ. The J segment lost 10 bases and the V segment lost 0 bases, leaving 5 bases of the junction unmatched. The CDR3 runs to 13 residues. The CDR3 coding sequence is TGTGCCAGCAGCCAAGATAGGACAGGTGTCTACACCTTC. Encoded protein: CASSQDRTGVYTF.

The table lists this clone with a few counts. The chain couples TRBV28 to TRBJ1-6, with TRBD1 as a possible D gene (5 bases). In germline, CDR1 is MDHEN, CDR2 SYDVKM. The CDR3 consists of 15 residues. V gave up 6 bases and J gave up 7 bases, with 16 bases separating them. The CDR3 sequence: CASRTPQGRNSPLHF. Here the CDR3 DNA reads TGTGCCAGCAGAACACCCCAGGGAAGGAATTCACCCCTCCACTTT.

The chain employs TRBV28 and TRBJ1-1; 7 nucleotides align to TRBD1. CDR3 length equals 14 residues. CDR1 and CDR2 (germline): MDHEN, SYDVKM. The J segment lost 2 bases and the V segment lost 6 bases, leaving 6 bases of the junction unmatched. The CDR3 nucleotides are TGTGCCAGCAGGGCAGGGGGAAAAAACACTGAAGCTTTCTTT. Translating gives CASRAGGKNTEAFF. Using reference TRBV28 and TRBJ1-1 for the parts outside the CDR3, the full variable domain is DVKVTQSSRYLVKRTGEKVFLECVQDMDHENMFWYRQDPGLGLRLIYFSYDVKMKEKGDIPEGYSVSREKKERFSLILESASTNQTSMYLCASRAGGKNTEAFFGQGTRLTVV.

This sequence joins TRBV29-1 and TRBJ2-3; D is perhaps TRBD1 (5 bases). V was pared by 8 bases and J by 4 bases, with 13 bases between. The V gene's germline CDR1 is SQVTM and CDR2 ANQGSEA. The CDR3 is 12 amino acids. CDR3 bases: TGCAGCCTCCAGGGTAGTTCAGATACGCAGTATTTT. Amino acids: CSLQGSSDTQYF.

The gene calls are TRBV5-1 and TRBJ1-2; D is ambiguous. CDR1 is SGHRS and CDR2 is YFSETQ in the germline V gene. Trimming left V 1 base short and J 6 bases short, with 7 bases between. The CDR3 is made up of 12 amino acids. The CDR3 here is CASSLQNNGYTF. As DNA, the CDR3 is TGCGCCAGCAGCTTGCAGAATAATGGCTACACCTTC.

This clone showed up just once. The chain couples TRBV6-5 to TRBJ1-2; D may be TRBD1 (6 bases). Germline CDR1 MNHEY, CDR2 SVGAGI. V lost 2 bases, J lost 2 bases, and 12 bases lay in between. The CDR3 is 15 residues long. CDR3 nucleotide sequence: TGTGCCAGCAGTTACAGGGGGGGAGGGAACTATGGCTACACCTTC. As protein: CASSYRGGGNYGYTF.